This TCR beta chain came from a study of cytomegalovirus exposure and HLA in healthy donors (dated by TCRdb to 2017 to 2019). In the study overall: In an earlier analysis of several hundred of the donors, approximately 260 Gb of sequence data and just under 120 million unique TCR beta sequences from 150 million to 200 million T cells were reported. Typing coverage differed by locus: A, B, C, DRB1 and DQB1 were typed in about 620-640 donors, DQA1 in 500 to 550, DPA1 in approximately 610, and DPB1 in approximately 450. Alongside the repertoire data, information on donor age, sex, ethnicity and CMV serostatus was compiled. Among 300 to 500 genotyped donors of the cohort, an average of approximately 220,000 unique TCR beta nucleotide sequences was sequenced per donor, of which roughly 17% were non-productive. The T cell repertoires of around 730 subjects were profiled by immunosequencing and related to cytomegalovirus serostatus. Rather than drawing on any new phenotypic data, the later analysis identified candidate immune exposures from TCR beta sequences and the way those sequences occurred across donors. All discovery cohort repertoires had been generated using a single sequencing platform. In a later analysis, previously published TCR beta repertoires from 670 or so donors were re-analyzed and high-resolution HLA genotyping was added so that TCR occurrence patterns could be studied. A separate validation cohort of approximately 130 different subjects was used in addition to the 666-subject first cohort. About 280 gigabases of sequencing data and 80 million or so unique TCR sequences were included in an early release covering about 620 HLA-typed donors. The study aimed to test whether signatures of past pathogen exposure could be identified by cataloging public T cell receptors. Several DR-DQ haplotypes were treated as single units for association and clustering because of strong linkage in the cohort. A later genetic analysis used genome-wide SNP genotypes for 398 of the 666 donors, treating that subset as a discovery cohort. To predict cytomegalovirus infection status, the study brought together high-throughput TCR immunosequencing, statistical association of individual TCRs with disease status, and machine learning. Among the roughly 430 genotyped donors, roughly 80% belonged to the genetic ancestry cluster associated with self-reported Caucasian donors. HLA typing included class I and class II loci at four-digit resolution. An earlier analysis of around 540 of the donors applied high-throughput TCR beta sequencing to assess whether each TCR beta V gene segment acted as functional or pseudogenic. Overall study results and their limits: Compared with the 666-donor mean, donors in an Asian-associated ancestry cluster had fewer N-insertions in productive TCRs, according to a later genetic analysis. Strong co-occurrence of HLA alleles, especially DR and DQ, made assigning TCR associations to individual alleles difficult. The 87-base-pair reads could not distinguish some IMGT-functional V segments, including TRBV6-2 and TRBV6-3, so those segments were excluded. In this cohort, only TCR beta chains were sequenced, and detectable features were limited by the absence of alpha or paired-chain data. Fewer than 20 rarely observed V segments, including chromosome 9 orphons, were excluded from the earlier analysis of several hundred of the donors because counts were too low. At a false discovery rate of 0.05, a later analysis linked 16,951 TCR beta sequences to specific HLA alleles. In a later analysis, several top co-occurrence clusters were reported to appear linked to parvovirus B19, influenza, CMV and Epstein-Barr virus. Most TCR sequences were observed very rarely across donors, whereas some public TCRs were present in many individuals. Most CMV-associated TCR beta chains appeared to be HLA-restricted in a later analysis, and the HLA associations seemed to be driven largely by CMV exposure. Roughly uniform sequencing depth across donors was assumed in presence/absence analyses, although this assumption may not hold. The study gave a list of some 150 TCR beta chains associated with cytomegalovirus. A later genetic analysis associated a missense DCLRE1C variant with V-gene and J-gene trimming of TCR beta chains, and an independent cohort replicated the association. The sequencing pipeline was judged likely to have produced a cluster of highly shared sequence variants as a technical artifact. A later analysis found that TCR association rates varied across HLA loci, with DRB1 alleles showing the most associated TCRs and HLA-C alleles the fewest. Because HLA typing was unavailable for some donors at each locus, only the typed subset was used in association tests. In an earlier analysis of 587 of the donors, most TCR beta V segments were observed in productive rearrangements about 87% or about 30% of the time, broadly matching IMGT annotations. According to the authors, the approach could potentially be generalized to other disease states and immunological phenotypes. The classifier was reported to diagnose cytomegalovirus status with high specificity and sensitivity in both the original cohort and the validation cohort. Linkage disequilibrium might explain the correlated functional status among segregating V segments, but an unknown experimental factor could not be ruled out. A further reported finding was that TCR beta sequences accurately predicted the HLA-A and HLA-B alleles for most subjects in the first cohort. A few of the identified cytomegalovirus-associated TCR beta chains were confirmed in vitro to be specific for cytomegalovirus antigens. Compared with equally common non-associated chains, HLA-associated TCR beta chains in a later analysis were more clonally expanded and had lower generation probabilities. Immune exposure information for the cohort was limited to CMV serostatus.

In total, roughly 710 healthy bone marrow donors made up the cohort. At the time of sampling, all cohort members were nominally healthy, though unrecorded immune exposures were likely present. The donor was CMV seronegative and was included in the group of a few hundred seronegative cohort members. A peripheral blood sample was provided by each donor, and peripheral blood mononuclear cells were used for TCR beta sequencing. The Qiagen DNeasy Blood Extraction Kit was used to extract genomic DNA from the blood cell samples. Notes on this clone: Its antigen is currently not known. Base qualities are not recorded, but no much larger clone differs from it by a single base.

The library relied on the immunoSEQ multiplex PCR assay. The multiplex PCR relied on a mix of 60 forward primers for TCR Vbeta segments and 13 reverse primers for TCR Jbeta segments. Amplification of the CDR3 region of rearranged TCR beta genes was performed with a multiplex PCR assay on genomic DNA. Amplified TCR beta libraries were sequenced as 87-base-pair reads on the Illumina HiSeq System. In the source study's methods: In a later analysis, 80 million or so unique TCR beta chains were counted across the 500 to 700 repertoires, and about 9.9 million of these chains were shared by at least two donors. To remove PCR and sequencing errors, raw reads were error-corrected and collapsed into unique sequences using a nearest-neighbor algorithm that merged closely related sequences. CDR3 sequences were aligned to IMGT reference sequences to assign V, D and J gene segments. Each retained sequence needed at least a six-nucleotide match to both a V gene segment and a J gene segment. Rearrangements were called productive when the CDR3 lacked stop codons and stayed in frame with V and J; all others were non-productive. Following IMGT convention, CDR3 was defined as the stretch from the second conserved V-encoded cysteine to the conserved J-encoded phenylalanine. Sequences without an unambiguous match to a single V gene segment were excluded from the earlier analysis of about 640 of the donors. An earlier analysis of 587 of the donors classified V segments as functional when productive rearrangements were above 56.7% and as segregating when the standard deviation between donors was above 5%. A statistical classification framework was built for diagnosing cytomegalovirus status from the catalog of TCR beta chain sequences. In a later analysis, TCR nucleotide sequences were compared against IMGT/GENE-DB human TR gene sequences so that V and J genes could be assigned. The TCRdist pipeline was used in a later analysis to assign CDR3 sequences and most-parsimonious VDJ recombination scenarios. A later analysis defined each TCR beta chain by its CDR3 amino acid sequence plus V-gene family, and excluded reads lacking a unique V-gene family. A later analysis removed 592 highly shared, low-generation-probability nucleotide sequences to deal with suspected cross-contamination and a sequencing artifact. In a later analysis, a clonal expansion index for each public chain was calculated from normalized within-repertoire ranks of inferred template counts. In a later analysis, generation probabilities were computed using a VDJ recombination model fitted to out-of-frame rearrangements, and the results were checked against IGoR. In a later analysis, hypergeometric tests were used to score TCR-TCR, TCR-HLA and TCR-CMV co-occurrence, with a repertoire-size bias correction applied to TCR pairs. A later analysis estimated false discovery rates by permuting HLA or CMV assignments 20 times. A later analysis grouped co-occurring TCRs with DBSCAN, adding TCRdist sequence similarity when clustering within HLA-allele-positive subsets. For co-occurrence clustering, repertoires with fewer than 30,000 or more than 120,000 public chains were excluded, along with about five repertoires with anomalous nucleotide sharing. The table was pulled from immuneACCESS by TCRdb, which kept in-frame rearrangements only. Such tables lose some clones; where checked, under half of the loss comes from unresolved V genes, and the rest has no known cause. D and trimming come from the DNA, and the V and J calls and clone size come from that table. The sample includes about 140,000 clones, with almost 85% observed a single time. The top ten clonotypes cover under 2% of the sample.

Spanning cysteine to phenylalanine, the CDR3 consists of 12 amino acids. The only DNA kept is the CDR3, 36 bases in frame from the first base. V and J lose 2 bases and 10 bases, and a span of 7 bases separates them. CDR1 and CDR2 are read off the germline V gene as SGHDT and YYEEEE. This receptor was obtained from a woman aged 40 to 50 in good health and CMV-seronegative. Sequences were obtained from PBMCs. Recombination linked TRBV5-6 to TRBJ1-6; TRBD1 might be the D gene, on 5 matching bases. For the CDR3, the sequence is CASSFWGSPLHF. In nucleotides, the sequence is TGTGCCAGCAGCTTTTGGGGCTCACCCCTCCACTTT.